This T cell receptor (beta chain) was captured by sequencing in a study of vaccination effects on CD4 cells after COVID-19. Sequencing followed a ViraFEST assay step that expanded antigen-specific CD4+ T cells with viral peptide pools. Subsequent to a culture period of 10 to 11 days, CD4+ T cells were isolated. Infection dated between March and December 2020, before the Alpha, Beta and Delta variants reached the United States. The table came from immunoSEQ multiplex PCR; TCRdb's copy has only in-frame clones and leaves some out. The top ten hold under 40% of the sample, which has 42,000 or so clones, 65% to 70% seen once. A remark on this clone: Antigen specificity is unknown.

The material was CD4+ T cells from PBMCs cultured with a peptide pool, obtained before COVID-19 vaccination. The sequence was obtained from a human donor who had a prior SARS-CoV-2 infection.

In nucleotides, the CDR3 is TGCGCCAGCAGCCAAGATAGGGTAATGAACACTGAAGCTTTCTTT. Translation gives CASSQDRVMNTEAFF. The chain uses TRBV4-1 and TRBJ1-1, with D unresolved. The CDR3 spans 15 residues. V lost 0 bases and J lost 0, with 8 bases in between. Germline V gives CDR1 MGHRA, CDR2 YSYEKL.